This T cell receptor beta chain comes out of a study of cytomegalovirus exposure and HLA in healthy donors. Study results and limitations: What a later analysis showed was that several of the most significant clusters appeared linked to common viral pathogens. Data from an earlier analysis indicated that most TCR beta V segments were productive either about 90% or about 30% of the time.

PCR used 60 Vbeta primers and 13 Jbeta primers. TCRdb keeps only in-frame clones here, not all; method: immunoSEQ multiplex PCR. The data contain about 210,000 clones, around 79% of them seen just once; the ten biggest clones take up 1.5% to 2%. Of note for this clone: The antigen is undetermined.

Sequencing was carried out using PBMCs. This receptor was identified in a male donor in good health and CMV-seronegative.

Written as DNA, the CDR3 is TGTGCCAGCAGTGTGGCAGCGGAGACCCAGTACTTC. Encoded protein: CASSVAAETQYF. V is TRBV2 and J is TRBJ2-5, with unresolved D. Per germline, CDR1 SNHLY and CDR2 FYNNEI. V dropped 4 bases and J dropped 5 bases, with 8 bases sitting between them. The CDR3 loop spans 12 amino acids.